At least ten counts were recorded for the clone carrying this TCR beta chain. PBMCs were sourced from over 8.5 ml fresh peripheral blood. This record comes from a study of T cells in Graves' hyperthyroidism and ophthalmopathy. Using RNA transcripts as the source, TCR beta CDR3 regions were amplified. The HTBI primer set drove a first-round RT-PCR of the TCR CDR3. TCRdb processed the multiplex PCR reads anew with MiXCR; each CDR3 protein has one entry. The data show 400,000 to 550,000 distinct CDR3 sequences, under 15% seen once. CDR3 length: 16 residues. Germline CDR1 and CDR2: MNHEY and SMNVEV (reference sequence). V was pared by 5 bases and J by 0 bases, with 7 bases of the junction left unmatched.

This TCR came from a young woman with Graves' hyperthyroidism. The sample consisted of blood. The rearrangement joins TRBV27 to TRBJ2-3, with 8 bases lining up with TRBD1. CDR3 in amino acids: CASSPRDRRSTDTQYF. As DNA, the CDR3 is TGTGCCAGCAGTCCCCGGGACAGGCGAAGCACAGATACGCAGTATTTT.